This T cell receptor beta chain was captured in a study of OX40 agonist ivuxolimab in advanced cancers. Whole-study context: An agonistic anti-OX40 (CD134) antibody, ivuxolimab, was used to treat the patients. Among those enrolled, mean age was around 55 years (range roughly 23 to 90) and approximately 80% were male. Study-level results: Among the lowest peripheral clonal expansion occurred in 0.1-3.0 mg/kg partial responders.

V lost 2 bases, J lost 4 bases, and 5 bases stayed unmatched. Germline values: CDR1 SGHAT, CDR2 FQNNGV. The CDR3 is 14 amino acids. Concerning this clone: Its antigen is currently unknown.

Only in-frame clones appear in the TCRdb table, and some are missing; sequencing was by immunoSEQ multiplex PCR. The repertoire consists of 45,000 to 60,000 clones, with roughly 91% occurring once and the leading ten covering roughly 22%. The rearrangement uses TRBV11-2 and TRBJ2-7, with 7 bases aligning to TRBD2. The receptor's source is an adult with an advanced solid tumor such as melanoma, head and neck, liver or kidney cancer. Source: CD4+ or CD8+ T cells sorted from blood, taken in a trial of the OX40 agonist ivuxolimab. This CDR3 is CASSLKSSGYEQYF. The CDR3 DNA is TGTGCCAGCAGCTTAAAGTCTAGCGGATACGAGCAGTACTTC.